This TCR beta chain was profiled in a study of blood T cell repertoires in COVID-19. Study as a whole: PBMCs, B-cell-depleted T cells, or T cells provided the cDNA or gDNA that made up the material.

Clones were read by immunoSEQ multiplex PCR, and TCRdb kept only the in-frame ones, dropping some. This table has about 220,000 clones, about four fifths appearing once. Germline V lookup: CDR1 MGHRA, CDR2 YSYEKL. This CDR3 comprises 16 residues. Trimming took off 0 bases at V and 5 bases at J, with 13 bases between the two ends. The chain is built from TRBV4-1 and TRBJ1-4; maybe TRBD1 (6 bases). The TCR sequence derives from a woman older than 75 with acute or convalescent COVID-19. Sequencing was done on a sample of peripheral blood. CDR3 amino acids: CASSQEVRTENEKLFF. The CDR3 nucleotides read TGCGCCAGCAGCCAAGAGGTGAGGACAGAGAATGAAAAACTGTTTTTT.